Listed below are T cell receptor beta chains from one sample, sequenced in a study of human thymus T cells. Some clones are missing from TCRdb's copy, which holds only in-frame ones; the method was immunoSEQ multiplex PCR. The sample has around 130,000 clones, around 95% seen once. The sample was thymus tissue. All receptors come from a boy younger than two with a congenital heart defect but otherwise immunologically healthy. Both conserved end residues are part of each CDR3. Fields, in order: J gene, CDR3 length, V gene, clone size, D gene, CDR3 protein, CDR3 DNA. The D gene is left open where the match is weak. Size is stated for part of the rows, as once, few or many counts, or as a class when the clone is expanded.

J: TRBJ2-7; length: 14; V: TRBV27; size: NA; D: NA; CDR3: CASSLWGSPYEQYF; DNA: TGTGCCAGCAGTTTATGGGGGAGCCCTTACGAGCAGTACTTC
J: TRBJ2-1; length: 17; V: TRBV2; size: NA; D: TRBD2; CDR3: CASSGGGGEPVIDEQFF; DNA: TGTGCCAGCAGCGGAGGTGGGGGGGAACCGGTGATCGATGAGCAGTTCTTC
J: TRBJ1-1; length: 17; V: TRBV27; size: NA; D: NA; CDR3: CASSLTPRWQGNTEAFF; DNA: TGTGCCAGCAGTTTAACGCCCAGGTGGCAGGGGAACACTGAAGCTTTCTTT
J: TRBJ1-2; length: 14; V: TRBV18; size: NA; D: NA; CDR3: CASSPGSTPNGYTF; DNA: TGTGCCAGCTCTCCGGGGTCCACTCCCAATGGCTACACCTTC
J: TRBJ2-3; length: 12; V: TRBV10-1; size: NA; D: NA; CDR3: CARPHQTDTQYF; DNA: TGCGCCAGACCGCACCAGACAGATACGCAGTATTTT
J: TRBJ2-7; length: 11; V: TRBV6-5; size: NA; D: NA; CDR3: CASSPWGEQYF; DNA: TGTGCCAGCAGTCCCTGGGGGGAGCAGTACTTC
J: TRBJ1-3; length: 14; V: TRBV5-1; size: once; D: NA; CDR3: CASTLGGVGNTIYF; DNA: TGCGCCAGCACCCTGGGGGGTGTTGGAAACACCATATATTTT
J: TRBJ1-5; length: 18; V: TRBV6-1; size: NA; D: NA; CDR3: CASSEGRSLGDRNQPQHF; DNA: TGTGCCAGCAGTGAAGGGCGGTCTCTCGGCGACCGTAATCAGCCCCAGCATTTT
J: TRBJ1-5; length: 15; V: TRBV19; size: NA; D: NA; CDR3: CASSISGGGNQPQHF; DNA: TGTGCCAGTAGTATATCTGGGGGTGGCAATCAGCCCCAGCATTTT
J: TRBJ1-4; length: 17; V: TRBV19; size: NA; D: NA; CDR3: CASSKTSENRSDEKLFF; DNA: TGTGCCAGTAGCAAGACATCGGAGAATCGGAGTGATGAAAAACTGTTTTTT
J: TRBJ1-5; length: 14; V: TRBV6-4; size: few; D: NA; CDR3: CASSVRAGNQPQHF; DNA: TGTGCCAGCAGTGTACGGGCGGGTAATCAGCCCCAGCATTTT
J: TRBJ2-7; length: 17; V: TRBV5-1; size: NA; D: TRBD1; CDR3: CASSSEIAGTGPYEQYF; DNA: TGCGCCAGCAGCTCCGAGATAGCCGGGACAGGGCCCTACGAGCAGTACTTC
J: TRBJ1-6; length: 15; V: TRBV4-1; size: NA; D: NA; CDR3: CASSKISSYNSPLHF; DNA: TGCGCCAGCAGCAAAATAAGCTCCTATAATTCACCCCTCCACTTT
J: TRBJ1-2; length: 16; V: TRBV5-1; size: NA; D: NA; CDR3: CASSISPPDSSYGYTF; DNA: TGCGCCAGCAGCATCTCCCCCCCAGACAGCTCCTATGGCTACACCTTC
J: TRBJ1-1; length: 18; V: TRBV4-3; size: NA; D: NA; CDR3: CASSQDLINGHLNTEAFF; DNA: TGCGCCAGCAGCCAAGATCTCATCAACGGACACTTGAACACTGAAGCTTTCTTT
J: TRBJ1-2; length: 13; V: TRBV7-2; size: once; D: NA; CDR3: CASSQKQLLGYTF; DNA: TGTGCCAGCAGCCAGAAACAACTATTGGGCTACACCTTC
J: TRBJ1-1; length: 12; V: TRBV19; size: NA; D: NA; CDR3: CASSIEAAGTFF; DNA: TGTGCCAGTAGTATAGAGGCAGCGGGGACTTTCTTT
J: TRBJ2-1; length: 16; V: TRBV4-3; size: NA; D: NA; CDR3: CASSQDASFYYNEQFF; DNA: TGCGCCAGCAGCCAAGATGCCAGCTTTTATTACAATGAGCAGTTCTTC
J: TRBJ2-5; length: 16; V: TRBV5-4; size: NA; D: TRBD2; CDR3: CASSPVPGLVQETQYF; DNA: TGTGCCAGCAGCCCCGTCCCGGGACTAGTACAAGAGACCCAGTACTTC
J: TRBJ2-1; length: 14; V: TRBV5-8; size: NA; D: NA; CDR3: CASRALDRYNEQFF; DNA: TGTGCCAGCAGGGCTCTTGATCGCTACAATGAGCAGTTCTTC
J: TRBJ1-1; length: 17; V: TRBV15; size: few; D: NA; CDR3: CATSRRRQTSSYTEAFF; DNA: TGTGCCACCAGCAGACGTAGACAGACGTCTTCGTACACTGAAGCTTTCTTT
J: TRBJ2-6; length: 19; V: TRBV30; size: NA; D: TRBD1; CDR3: CAWSDTPGQLISGANVLTF; DNA: TGTGCCTGGAGCGATACCCCGGGACAGCTGATCTCTGGGGCCAACGTCCTGACTTTC
J: TRBJ2-1; length: 15; V: TRBV23-1; size: NA; D: TRBD2; CDR3: CASSHEGRVYNEQFF; DNA: TGCGCCAGCAGTCACGAAGGGAGGGTTTACAATGAGCAGTTCTTC
J: TRBJ1-2; length: 16; V: TRBV11-2; size: NA; D: NA; CDR3: CASSLTYGLTNYGYTF; DNA: TGTGCCAGCAGCTTAACTTACGGTTTAACTAACTATGGCTACACCTTC
J: TRBJ2-3; length: 15; V: TRBV9; size: NA; D: TRBD2; CDR3: CASSVERGGPDTQYF; DNA: TGTGCCAGCAGCGTCGAGCGGGGGGGCCCAGATACGCAGTATTTT
J: TRBJ1-2; length: 15; V: TRBV5-6; size: NA; D: TRBD1; CDR3: CASSFSGTVDYGYTF; DNA: TGTGCCAGCTCCTTTTCCGGGACAGTCGACTATGGCTACACCTTC
J: TRBJ1-3; length: 11; V: TRBV7-2; size: NA; D: NA; CDR3: CASSLVGTIYF; DNA: TGTGCCAGCAGCTTAGTTGGCACCATATATTTT
J: TRBJ1-2; length: 17; V: TRBV6-1; size: NA; D: NA; CDR3: CASSESQKGKLSYGYTF; DNA: TGTGCCAGCAGTGAAAGTCAGAAGGGGAAGTTAAGTTATGGCTACACCTTC
J: TRBJ2-2; length: 17; V: TRBV28; size: once; D: TRBD1; CDR3: CASSFFSGTENTGELFF; DNA: TGTGCCAGCAGTTTTTTCTCCGGGACAGAGAACACCGGGGAGCTGTTTTTT
J: TRBJ2-6; length: 18; V: TRBV28; size: NA; D: TRBD2; CDR3: CASSPSSGALTGANVLTF; DNA: TGTGCCAGCAGTCCCTCTAGCGGGGCCCTCACTGGGGCCAACGTCCTGACTTTC
J: TRBJ2-3; length: 15; V: TRBV28; size: NA; D: NA; CDR3: CASMNRDPSTDTQYF; DNA: TGTGCCAGTATGAACAGGGACCCTAGCACAGATACGCAGTATTTT
J: TRBJ2-3; length: 15; V: TRBV29-1; size: NA; D: TRBD2; CDR3: CSVEGRGGGEDTQYF; DNA: TGCAGCGTTGAAGGTCGGGGGGGCGGTGAAGATACGCAGTATTTT
J: TRBJ1-5; length: 13; V: TRBV2; size: NA; D: NA; CDR3: CASSEWGAKPQHF; DNA: TGTGCCAGCAGTGAATGGGGGGCAAAGCCCCAGCATTTT
J: TRBJ2-5; length: 15; V: TRBV4-1; size: NA; D: NA; CDR3: CASSQLSTGKETQYF; DNA: TGCGCCAGCAGCCAACTTTCTACAGGGAAAGAGACCCAGTACTTC
J: TRBJ1-2; length: 12; V: TRBV4-3; size: NA; D: NA; CDR3: CASGGANYGYTF; DNA: TGCGCCAGCGGGGGAGCTAACTATGGCTACACCTTC
J: TRBJ2-2; length: 20; V: TRBV4-1; size: NA; D: TRBD2; CDR3: CASSHLTGLAGAQGTGELFF; DNA: TGCGCCAGCAGCCACCTTACGGGACTAGCGGGGGCCCAAGGCACCGGGGAGCTGTTTTTT
J: TRBJ1-3; length: 17; V: TRBV15; size: NA; D: NA; CDR3: CATSPSSSGSSGNTIYF; DNA: TGTGCCACCAGCCCCTCAAGTTCGGGAAGCTCTGGAAACACCATATATTTT
J: TRBJ1-1; length: 16; V: TRBV5-1; size: NA; D: TRBD1; CDR3: CASSPWSGGRGTEAFF; DNA: TGCGCCAGCAGCCCGTGGTCAGGGGGGCGAGGCACTGAAGCTTTCTTT
J: TRBJ2-4; length: 12; V: TRBV7-9; size: NA; D: NA; CDR3: CASSLGGDIQYF; DNA: TGTGCCAGCAGCTTAGGGGGTGACATTCAGTACTTC
J: TRBJ2-7; length: 16; V: TRBV28; size: NA; D: TRBD1; CDR3: CASSPARTGPNYEQYF; DNA: TGTGCCAGCAGTCCGGCCCGGACAGGTCCGAACTACGAGCAGTACTTC
J: TRBJ2-5; length: 14; V: TRBV6-6; size: NA; D: NA; CDR3: CASSYFLSGETQYF; DNA: TGTGCCAGCAGTTACTTCTTATCTGGGGAGACCCAGTACTTC
J: TRBJ2-4; length: 14; V: TRBV27; size: NA; D: NA; CDR3: CASSSRGTKNIQYF; DNA: TGTGCCAGCAGTTCCAGGGGAACCAAAAACATTCAGTACTTC
J: TRBJ2-7; length: 15; V: TRBV5-1; size: NA; D: TRBD1; CDR3: CASSWGTDLSYEQYF; DNA: TGCGCCAGCAGCTGGGGGACAGACCTCTCCTACGAGCAGTACTTC
J: TRBJ1-1; length: 15; V: TRBV5-5; size: NA; D: NA; CDR3: CASSFVQRKSPEAFF; DNA: TGTGCCAGCAGCTTCGTGCAAAGGAAATCCCCTGAAGCTTTCTTT
J: TRBJ2-2; length: 17; V: TRBV5-6; size: NA; D: NA; CDR3: CASSFAKDQPNTGELFF; DNA: TGTGCCAGCAGCTTTGCAAAAGACCAACCAAACACCGGGGAGCTGTTTTTT
J: TRBJ1-2; length: 14; V: TRBV6-7; size: NA; D: TRBD1; CDR3: CASSGTGGVYGYTF; DNA: TGTGCCAGCAGTGGGACAGGGGGGGTCTATGGCTACACCTTC
J: TRBJ1-2; length: 11; V: TRBV30; size: NA; D: NA; CDR3: CAWRGGYGYTF; DNA: TGTGCCTGGAGAGGTGGCTATGGCTACACCTTC
J: TRBJ2-1; length: 14; V: TRBV28; size: once; D: NA; CDR3: CASVRSAIVNEQFF; DNA: TGTGCCAGCGTTCGGTCGGCAATCGTCAATGAGCAGTTCTTC
J: TRBJ2-1; length: 14; V: TRBV7-9; size: NA; D: NA; CDR3: CASSLTHSANEQFF; DNA: TGTGCCAGCAGCCTCACCCATAGCGCGAATGAGCAGTTCTTC
J: TRBJ2-1; length: 16; V: TRBV5-4; size: NA; D: NA; CDR3: CASSLADGRAVNEQFF; DNA: TGTGCCAGCAGCTTGGCCGATGGACGAGCTGTCAATGAGCAGTTCTTC